The text below deals with one T cell receptor beta chain. This clone's antigen is unknown. The junction and the germline gene differ at one end; a read error may be behind it. CDR1 and CDR2 are drawn from the germline V gene: MGHRA, YSYEKL. The CDR3 has 15 amino acids, counting the end cysteine and phenylalanine. Only the CDR3 DNA stays, 45 bases, in frame from base 1. The sample belongs to a study of tumor and adjacent non-tumor tissue in lung cancer (dated by TCRdb to 2016 to 2018). With regard to the full study: By cancer type, the cohort comprised some 13 adenocarcinoma patients, a couple of squamous cell carcinoma patients and 1 small cell lung cancer patient. Ages among the roughly 15 patients ranged from roughly 31 to 85 years, there were roughly ten men and 5 women, and disease was at TNM stage I to III. In total, sequencing yielded 125,075,908 productive TCRbeta reads, which works out to an average of approximately 4.1 million reads per sample. Using bulk TCRbeta repertoires from around 15 lung cancer patients, the study set lung tumor tissue side by side with matched distant non-tumor lung tissue. Over 25 paired specimens, one tumor and one normal lung sample per patient, were profiled by TCRbeta CDR3 sequencing. Here is what the overall study found, with its caveats: Significantly higher TCR diversity (inverse Simpson) was observed in tumor tissue than in normal lung tissue (around 450 vs 150, P = 0.0075, Mann-Whitney U test). The methods do not name the sequencing platform or mention unique molecular identifiers. TCR diversity was significantly higher in younger patients, and greater tumor TCR diversity was associated with shorter overall survival and shorter disease-free survival. Because peripheral blood was not sequenced, the blood TCRbeta repertoires of the lung cancer patients in the study went unexamined. Only around 15 patients were included in the cohort, and the need for larger samples and more detailed clinical data was noted by the authors. In normal lung, the top 100 clones accounted for a significantly larger cumulative share of the repertoire than in tumor tissue.

RNA was extracted from bulk unsorted tissue and checked for quality with a NanoDrop ND-1000 and an Agilent 2100. Normal lung samples were distant non-tumor tissue taken more than 3 cm from the tumor edge. All donors had newly diagnosed lung cancer, had not received prior chemotherapy, and were admitted for thoracic surgery in China between August and November 2014. Anyone who had undergone radiotherapy or chemotherapy before, or who had another cancer at the same time, was left out of the study. Surgical tissue pieces of roughly 1-2.2 cm3 were preserved in RNAlater solution and stored at -80 °C until use. The library came from multiplex PCR. TCRdb lists the instrument as Illumina HiSeq 2500. TCRbeta libraries were constructed through three rounds of nested PCR with primers (Table S4) according to protocols modified from ARM-PCR. Before sequencing, PCR products of 200-500 bp were excised from the gel and purified with the QIAquick gel extraction kit. From the authors' description of their analysis: Trimmomatic was used to clean the reads, FLASH was used to merge the reads into complete CDR3 sequences, and MiTCR was used to assign the reads to V(D)J germline segments. Clonal diversity was calculated as the inverse Simpson's index using VDJtools. In-frame sequences without a premature stop codon were defined as productive reads. Through fastp at Q25 and MiXCR, TCRdb rebuilt clones from the public reads, retaining in-frame beta chains. For every CDR3 protein sequence, its rows merge into one entry that carries the most common genes and DNA. The V and J calls shown here were made by TCRdb, not taken from the authors' results. Recorded for this sample are about 60,000 distinct CDR3 sequences; roughly two thirds of them occurred a single time. The ten largest clones add up to under 35% of the sample.

This receptor was obtained from a man aged 65 to 85 with non-small cell lung cancer. The specimen sequenced was distant non-tumor lung tissue. The chain joins TRBV4-1 to TRBJ1-6, with the D gene not clear enough to name. Here the CDR3 is given as CASSQTSADNSPLHF. In nucleotide form, the sequence is TGCGCCAGCAGCCAAACCTCCGCAGATAATTCACCTCTCCACTTT.